This T cell receptor beta chain stems from a study of blood T cells in healthy people across ages. Turning to the study itself: T cells yielded about one barcoded beta molecule per two cells through template switching.

Study findings and constraints: TCR beta diversity per million T cells fell roughly linearly with age.

Drawing of peripheral blood yielded ten milliliters from each donor. This CDR3 spans 19 amino acids. The V segment lost 3 bases and the J segment 3 bases; nucleotides outside the gene matches: 14. Germline CDR1 reads DFQATT; CDR2 reads SNEGSKA (reference sequence). Concerning this clonotype itself: Its antigen is still unknown.

Using a J-beta primer mix together with a sample-barcoded 5' primer, a second PCR was run for roughly 7 to 12 cycles. TCRdb re-analysed the 5' RACE reads in MiXCR, keeping a single row per CDR3 protein. In the table there are some 920,000 distinct CDR3 sequences, about 51% of which are singletons. This TCR derives from a woman in her sixties or seventies in good health. Sequencing was carried out using blood. The genes are TRBV20-1 and TRBJ2-1; 13 positions match TRBD2. The CDR3: CSASSILAGGPDFYNEQFF. Here the CDR3 DNA reads TGCAGTGCTAGCTCCATACTAGCGGGAGGGCCAGATTTCTACAATGAGCAGTTCTTC.